The rows below give T cell receptor beta chains drawn from one sample of a study of blood T cells in healthy people across ages. From the 5' RACE reads, TCRdb called clonotypes with MiXCR, one entry per CDR3 protein. The table includes under 800,000 distinct CDR3 sequences, around 40% detected once. Specimen: blood. Receptors originate from a woman aged 60-75 years in good health. Both conserved end residues are part of each CDR3. The D gene is left open where the match is weak. The size field is filled for only some rows; it gives once, few, many or a size class.

clone_size | cdr3_length | j_call | v_call | d_call | cdr3_aa | cdr3_nt
. | 17 | TRBJ2-1 | TRBV29-1 | . | CSVEDPGTGGTYNEQFF | TGCAGCGTTGAAGATCCGGGAACGGGCGGCACCTACAATGAGCAGTTCTTC
. | 16 | TRBJ2-1 | TRBV18 | TRBD1 | CASSPPRDRYDNEQFF | TGTGCCAGCTCACCACCGAGGGACAGATACGACAATGAGCAGTTCTTC
. | 13 | TRBJ2-7 | TRBV29-1 | . | CSVEAGYSYEQYF | TGCAGCGTTGAAGCGGGCTACAGCTACGAGCAGTACTTC
. | 13 | TRBJ1-1 | TRBV12-3/TRBV12-4 | . | CASSPLRNTEAFF | TGTGCCAGCAGCCCTCTAAGGAACACTGAAGCTTTCTTT
. | 14 | TRBJ2-2 | TRBV20-1 | . | CSAIDLIDTGELFF | TGCAGTGCTATAGACCTTATAGACACCGGGGAGCTGTTTTTT
. | 11 | TRBJ2-1 | TRBV19 | . | CASSSSNEQFF | TGTGCCAGTAGTTCGAGTAATGAGCAGTTCTTC
. | 14 | TRBJ2-1 | TRBV15 | . | CATSRENAYNEQFF | TGTGCCACCAGCAGAGAAAACGCCTACAATGAGCAGTTCTTC
. | 15 | TRBJ2-5 | TRBV4-2 | . | CASSRDRHRGETQYF | TGTGCCAGCAGCCGAGACCGGCATCGTGGAGAGACCCAGTACTTC
few | 13 | TRBJ2-1 | TRBV11-2 | . | CASSLVLYNEQFF | TGTGCCAGCAGCTTAGTACTATACAATGAGCAGTTCTTC
. | 15 | TRBJ2-5 | TRBV6-1 | . | CASSENIGDQETQYF | TGTGCCAGCAGTGAAAACATCGGGGACCAAGAGACCCAGTACTTC
. | 16 | TRBJ2-1 | TRBV28 | TRBD2 | CANSPMTSGREEEQFF | TGTGCCAACAGTCCAATGACTAGCGGGAGGGAGGAGGAGCAGTTCTTC
once | 13 | TRBJ1-1 | TRBV6-5 | . | CASSYGLGTEAFF | TGTGCCAGCAGTTACGGCCTAGGGACTGAAGCTTTCTTT
. | 12 | TRBJ2-7 | TRBV30 | . | CAWRSGEHEQYF | TGTGCCTGGAGATCGGGGGAACACGAGCAGTACTTC
. | 12 | TRBJ2-5 | TRBV20-1 | . | CSVIQAGGTQYF | TGCAGTGTTATACAGGCTGGCGGGACCCAGTACTTC
. | 15 | TRBJ2-7 | TRBV7-2 | . | CPSSLARGRYNEQYF | TGTCCCAGCAGCTTAGCACGGGGGCGCTACAATGAGCAGTACTTC
. | 15 | TRBJ1-2 | TRBV28 | . | CASSTGGGRGYGYTF | TGTGCCAGCAGTACGGGAGGGGGGCGAGGCTATGGCTACACCTTC
few | 14 | TRBJ2-7 | TRBV28 | . | CASSLWGNGYEQYF | TGTGCCAGCAGTTTATGGGGGAATGGCTACGAGCAGTACTTC
. | 15 | TRBJ2-5 | TRBV5-1 | . | CASSLTRTAQETQYF | TGCGCCAGCAGCTTGACCAGGACGGCCCAAGAGACCCAGTACTTC
few | 15 | TRBJ2-7 | TRBV12-3/TRBV12-4 | . | CASSFGQVSSYEQYF | TGTGCCAGCAGTTTTGGCCAGGTTAGCTCCTACGAGCAGTACTTC
many | 13 | TRBJ2-5 | TRBV20-1 | . | CSARHLARETQYF | TGCAGTGCTAGACACCTAGCACGAGAGACCCAGTACTTC
. | 15 | TRBJ2-1 | TRBV7-6 | TRBD2 | CASSLAAGGHNEQFF | TGTGCCAGCAGCTTAGCGGCGGGGGGGCATAATGAGCAGTTCTTC
. | 15 | TRBJ2-5 | TRBV12-3/TRBV12-4 | TRBD2 | CASSLSSGRQETQYF | TGTGCCAGCAGTTTGTCAAGCGGGAGGCAAGAGACCCAGTACTTC
. | 13 | TRBJ1-2 | TRBV4-1 | . | CASSQEFAYGYTF | TGCGCCAGCAGCCAAGAGTTCGCGTATGGCTACACCTTC
many | 14 | TRBJ1-2 | TRBV7-9 | . | CASSPPGASYGYTF | TGTGCCAGCAGCCCTCCGGGGGCAAGCTATGGCTACACCTTC
. | 13 | TRBJ2-1 | TRBV12-3/TRBV12-4 | . | CASSLAQGHEQFF | TGTGCCAGCAGTTTAGCCCAGGGCCATGAGCAGTTCTTC
few | 16 | TRBJ2-1 | TRBV20-1 | TRBD2 | CSPGGRAPSSYNEQFF | TGCAGCCCGGGCGGGAGGGCCCCAAGCTCCTACAATGAGCAGTTCTTC
. | 11 | TRBJ2-7 | TRBV29-1 | . | CSVLRNYEQYF | TGCAGCGTTCTCCGCAACTACGAGCAGTACTTC
few | 14 | TRBJ2-7 | TRBV20-1 | TRBD2 | CSARVPRLAAEQYF | TGCAGTGCTAGAGTCCCGAGACTAGCCGCCGAGCAGTACTTC
. | 16 | TRBJ2-5 | TRBV10-3 | . | CAIRDYGTRWQETQYF | TGTGCCATCCGCGATTATGGGACGAGATGGCAAGAGACCCAGTACTTC
. | 17 | TRBJ2-1 | TRBV20-1 | TRBD2 | CSAPGLAGERSYNEQFF | TGCAGTGCTCCGGGACTAGCGGGAGAGCGATCCTACAATGAGCAGTTCTTC
. | 16 | TRBJ2-3 | TRBV6-1 | TRBD2 | CASRAGLAGVADTQYF | TGTGCCAGCAGGGCCGGACTAGCGGGAGTTGCGGATACGCAGTATTTT
few | 15 | TRBJ2-1 | TRBV7-8 | TRBD1 | CASSPTGGAYNEQFF | TGTGCCAGCAGCCCCACAGGGGGCGCCTACAATGAGCAGTTCTTC
. | 12 | TRBJ1-4 | TRBV29-1 | . | CSARATNEKLFF | TGCAGCGCCAGAGCAACTAATGAAAAACTGTTTTTT
. | 16 | TRBJ2-2 | TRBV20-1 | . | CSARDPNGANTGELFF | TGCAGTGCTAGAGATCCCAACGGGGCGAACACCGGGGAGCTGTTTTTT
. | 15 | TRBJ2-7 | TRBV3-1 | . | CASSQRGLSSYEQYF | TGTGCCAGCAGCCAACGCGGGCTGAGCTCCTACGAGCAGTACTTC
. | 18 | TRBJ2-1 | TRBV6-1 | . | CASSEWGTVVSSYNEQFF | TGTGCCAGCAGTGAATGGGGGACCGTTGTGAGCTCCTACAATGAGCAGTTCTTC
few | 13 | TRBJ1-2 | TRBV7-2 | TRBD1 | CASSFRDSLDYTF | TGTGCCAGCAGCTTCCGGGACAGTCTTGACTACACCTTC
. | 12 | TRBJ2-7 | TRBV7-2 | TRBD2 | CASSPGLAGLYF | TGTGCCAGCAGCCCAGGACTAGCGGGGTTGTACTTC
many | 14 | TRBJ2-3 | TRBV6-6 | TRBD1 | CASEDRASTDTQYF | TGTGCCAGCGAAGACAGGGCTAGCACAGATACGCAGTATTTT
. | 15 | TRBJ2-5 | TRBV20-1 | . | CSAHRRDSVTGTQYF | TGCAGTGCTCACCGCCGGGACTCCGTGACGGGGACCCAGTACTTC
. | 14 | TRBJ2-4 | TRBV7-9 | . | CASSHLQGIVSQYF | TGTGCCAGCAGCCATTTACAGGGAATCGTGTCCCAGTACTTC
many | 14 | TRBJ2-7 | TRBV20-1 | TRBD2 | CSARSTAGVGEQYF | TGCAGTGCTAGATCCACAGCGGGAGTAGGCGAGCAGTACTTC
. | 18 | TRBJ2-1 | TRBV28 | . | CASTMTGTASGVYNEQFF | TGTGCCAGCACCATGACAGGGACCGCGAGCGGGGTCTACAATGAGCAGTTCTTC
. | 12 | TRBJ1-1 | TRBV12-3/TRBV12-4 | . | CASSTSTGRAFF | TGTGCCAGCAGCACCTCCACTGGGAGGGCTTTCTTT
. | 15 | TRBJ2-2 | TRBV20-1 | . | CSASVGGSDTGELFF | TGCAGTGCTAGTGTTGGGGGGTCGGACACCGGGGAGCTGTTTTTT
. | 17 | TRBJ2-1 | TRBV9 | . | CASYRGPGLEILDEQFF | TGTGCCAGCTATAGGGGGCCGGGACTAGAGATACTGGATGAGCAGTTCTTC
. | 15 | TRBJ2-3 | TRBV7-4 | . | CASGGTARITDTQYF | TGTGCCAGCGGGGGAACGGCGCGGATCACAGATACGCAGTATTTT
. | 16 | TRBJ2-2 | TRBV6-1 | TRBD2 | CASSLASGGGPGELFF | TGTGCCAGCAGTCTGGCCAGCGGGGGGGGTCCCGGGGAGCTGTTTTTT
. | 15 | TRBJ1-2 | TRBV7-9 | . | CASSLGGRANYGYTF | TGTGCCAGCAGCTTAGGCGGCCGAGCTAACTATGGCTACACCTTC
many | 16 | TRBJ2-1 | TRBV4-1 | TRBD2 | CASSQDLAGGYNEQFF | TGCGCCAGCAGCCAAGACCTAGCGGGGGGCTACAATGAGCAGTTCTTC
few | 14 | TRBJ2-3 | TRBV24-1 | . | CATSPLGGTDTQYF | TGTGCCACCAGCCCTTTAGGGGGCACAGATACGCAGTATTTT
few | 12 | TRBJ1-2 | TRBV24-1 | . | CAASGSNYGYTF | TGTGCCGCAAGCGGGTCGAACTATGGCTACACCTTC
. | 15 | TRBJ2-7 | TRBV4-1 | . | CASSQTGNSYYEQYF | TGCGCCAGCAGCCAAACAGGGAATAGTTACTACGAGCAGTACTTC
once | 14 | TRBJ2-5 | TRBV20-1 | . | CSAPRAGGLETQYF | TGCAGTGCCCCGAGGGCAGGGGGGTTAGAGACCCAGTACTTC
few | 14 | TRBJ2-7 | TRBV5-6 | . | CASHGAGASYEQYF | TGTGCCAGTCACGGGGCGGGGGCCTCCTACGAGCAGTACTTC
. | 15 | TRBJ2-1 | TRBV4-3 | . | CASSQEGKGYNEQFF | TGCGCCAGCAGCCAAGAAGGTAAAGGCTACAATGAGCAGTTCTTC
. | 15 | TRBJ2-5 | TRBV7-2 | TRBD1 | CASSRQGGGTKTQYF | TGTGCCAGCAGCAGACAGGGGGGAGGGACTAAGACCCAGTACTTC
few | 12 | TRBJ2-3 | TRBV14 | . | CASSRTADTQYF | TGTGCCAGCAGCCGGACAGCAGATACGCAGTATTTT
. | 14 | TRBJ2-1 | TRBV29-1 | . | CSVVPGTPYNEQFF | TGCAGCGTTGTTCCCGGGACTCCATACAATGAGCAGTTCTTC